Reported below is one T cell receptor (beta chain). The antigen this receptor binds is unknown. There are no base qualities to consult, and no much larger clone falls within one base. These data come from a study of blood T cell repertoires in COVID-19 (dated by TCRdb to 2019 to 2021). Regarding the study in general: Samples from collaborators originated in the United States, Italy and Spain and spanned both the acute and convalescent phases of COVID-19. The material from the prospective study consisted of cDNA or gDNA derived from T cells, B-cell-depleted T cells, or PBMCs. Deeply sampled blood TCRbeta repertoires from subjects exposed to, actively infected with, or recovered from COVID-19 were included in the dataset. The repertoires were released in a freely available public database meant as a resource for research on the immune response to SARS-CoV-2. The samples were drawn from the first 160 participants of the ongoing ImmuneRACE study and from 1,254 subjects provided by 6 global collaborators. Sample metadata almost always included a de-identified subject ID, COVID-19 status, age in years and sex. Where available, HLA class I and class II types were obtained from metadata supplied by the sample provider rather than from assay-based typing. On the study overall, not on this receptor specifically: Clinical and demographic metadata were provided uncurated, with the amount varying by source and participant.

Collaborating institutions collected whole blood in K2EDTA tubes following their own protocols. For TCRbeta analysis, collaborators shipped samples as frozen whole blood, isolated PBMCs, or DNA extracted from either of those sample types. The CDR3 covers 15 residues, taking in both the cysteine and the phenylalanine. Only CDR3 DNA is held: 45 bases, read in frame from base 1. V is pruned by 3 bases and J by 3 bases, leaving 6 bases of the junction without a gene match. The CDR1 and CDR2 encoded by the germline V gene (reference sequence) are SGHKS and YYEKEE. The immunoSEQ Assay, a bias-controlled multiplex PCR, was used to amplify TCRbeta CDR3 regions from genomic DNA. As for how the authors treated the data: Within the assay, amplification of reference gene primers was used to estimate how many nucleated cells each sample contained. To quantify the absolute abundance of each unique TCRbeta CDR3 rearrangement, sequence reads were collapsed and filtered. For each sample, productive Simpson clonality was calculated by taking the square root of Simpson's diversity index across productive rearrangements. This is the immuneACCESS table as TCRdb keeps it, with only in-frame sequences that have V and J called. A part of the clones is gone; compared with another copy, unresolved V genes explain less than half, and the rest is unexplained. For V, J and clone size, that table is used; D and trimming come from the DNA. The sample table records fewer than 200,000 clones; approximately 92% of these occur just once. The ten largest account for approximately 0.56% of the sample.

The TCR comes from a man aged 50-59 years with acute or convalescent COVID-19. Sequences were obtained from peripheral blood. The sequence is built from TRBV5-5 and TRBJ1-1; the central 9 bases match TRBD1. Here the CDR3 is given as CASSWDRVGYTEAFF. The DNA is as follows: TGTGCCAGCAGCTGGGACAGGGTGGGATACACTGAAGCTTTCTTT.